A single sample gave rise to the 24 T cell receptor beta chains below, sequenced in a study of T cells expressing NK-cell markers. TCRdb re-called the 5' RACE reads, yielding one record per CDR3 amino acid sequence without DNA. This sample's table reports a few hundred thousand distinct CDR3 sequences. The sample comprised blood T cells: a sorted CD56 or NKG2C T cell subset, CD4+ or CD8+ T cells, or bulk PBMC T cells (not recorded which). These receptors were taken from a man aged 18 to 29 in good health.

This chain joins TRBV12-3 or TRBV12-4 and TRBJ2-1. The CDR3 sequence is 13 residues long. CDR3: CASSFRSDHEQFF.

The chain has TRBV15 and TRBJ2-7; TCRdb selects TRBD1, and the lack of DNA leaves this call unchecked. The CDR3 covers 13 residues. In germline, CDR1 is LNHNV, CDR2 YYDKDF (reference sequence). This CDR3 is CATSTRQAYEQYF.

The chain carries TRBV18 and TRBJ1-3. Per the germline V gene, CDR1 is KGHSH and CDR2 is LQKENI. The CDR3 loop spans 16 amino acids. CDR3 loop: CASSTDAWVSGNTIYF.

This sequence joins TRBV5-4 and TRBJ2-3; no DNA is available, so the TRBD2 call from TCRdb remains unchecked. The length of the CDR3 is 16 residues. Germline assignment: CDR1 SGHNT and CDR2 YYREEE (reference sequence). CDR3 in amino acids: CASSLPAGAETDTQYF.

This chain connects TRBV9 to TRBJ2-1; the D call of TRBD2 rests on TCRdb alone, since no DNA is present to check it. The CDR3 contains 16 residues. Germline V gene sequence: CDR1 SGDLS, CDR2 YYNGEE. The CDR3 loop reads CASSDGTSGLDNEQFF.

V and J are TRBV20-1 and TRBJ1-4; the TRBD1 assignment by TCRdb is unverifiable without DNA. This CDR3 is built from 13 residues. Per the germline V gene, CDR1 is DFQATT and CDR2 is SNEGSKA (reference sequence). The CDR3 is CSTWGAYDEKLFF.

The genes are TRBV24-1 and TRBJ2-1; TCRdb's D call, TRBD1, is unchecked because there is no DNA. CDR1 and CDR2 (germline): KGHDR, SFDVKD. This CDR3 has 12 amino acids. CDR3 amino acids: CATRDRYNEQFF.

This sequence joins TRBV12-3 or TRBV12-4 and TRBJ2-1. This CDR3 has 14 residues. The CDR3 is CASTPPGARNEQFF.

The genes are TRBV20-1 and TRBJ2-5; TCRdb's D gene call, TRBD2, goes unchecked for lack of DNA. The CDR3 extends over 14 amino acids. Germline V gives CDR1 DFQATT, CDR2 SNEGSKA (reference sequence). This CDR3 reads CSAIPTSGQETQYF.

Here the CDR3 reads CASSRRDRVVGTEAFF. This chain connects TRBV18 to TRBJ1-1; TCRdb gives TRBD1 as the D gene, but with no DNA this cannot be confirmed. Germline V CDR1 and CDR2: KGHSH, LQKENI. The CDR3 covers 16 residues.

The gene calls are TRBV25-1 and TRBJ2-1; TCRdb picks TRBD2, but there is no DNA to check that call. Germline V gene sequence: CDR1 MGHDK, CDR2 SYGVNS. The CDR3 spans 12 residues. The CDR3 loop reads CASLAGGAEQFF.

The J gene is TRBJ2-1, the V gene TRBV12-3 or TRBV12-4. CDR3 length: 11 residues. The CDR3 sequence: CASSLGQEQFF.

The CDR3 loop reads CASLVNSGTGGGEQYF. The rearrangement uses TRBV7-9 and TRBJ2-7; the TRBD1 assignment by TCRdb is unverifiable without DNA. Germline V lookup: CDR1 SEHNR, CDR2 FQNEAQ (reference sequence). The CDR3 extends over 16 amino acids.

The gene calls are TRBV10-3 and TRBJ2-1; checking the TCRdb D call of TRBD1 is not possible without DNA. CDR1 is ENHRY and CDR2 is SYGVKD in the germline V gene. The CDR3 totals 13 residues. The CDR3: CAISVRGTPPEFF.

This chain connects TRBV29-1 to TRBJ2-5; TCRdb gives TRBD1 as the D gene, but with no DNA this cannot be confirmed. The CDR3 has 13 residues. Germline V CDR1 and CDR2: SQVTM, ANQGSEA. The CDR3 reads CSVEGRGGETQYF.

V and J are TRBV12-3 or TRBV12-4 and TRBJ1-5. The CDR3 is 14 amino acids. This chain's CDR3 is CASSLVGVSQPQHF.

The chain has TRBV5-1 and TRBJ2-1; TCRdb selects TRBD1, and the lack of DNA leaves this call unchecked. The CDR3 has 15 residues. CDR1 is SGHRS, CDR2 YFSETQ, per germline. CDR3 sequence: CASSLGQVILDEQFF. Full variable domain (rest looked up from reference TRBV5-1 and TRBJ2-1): KAGVTQTPRYLIKTRGQQVTLSCSPISGHRSVSWYQQTPGQGLQFLFEYFSETQRNKGNFPGRFSGRQFSNSRSEMNVSTLELGDSALYLCASSLGQVILDEQFFGPGTRLTVL.

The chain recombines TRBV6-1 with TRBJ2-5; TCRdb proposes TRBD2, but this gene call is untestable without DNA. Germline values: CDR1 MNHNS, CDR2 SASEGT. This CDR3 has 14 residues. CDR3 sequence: CASRSDSLLETQYF.

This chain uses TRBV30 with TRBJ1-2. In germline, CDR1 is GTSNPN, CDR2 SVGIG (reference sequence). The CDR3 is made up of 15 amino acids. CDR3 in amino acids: CAWSADWGSNYGYTF.

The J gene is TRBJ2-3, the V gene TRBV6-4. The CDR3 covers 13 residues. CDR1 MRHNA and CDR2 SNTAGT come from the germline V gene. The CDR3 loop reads CASSDSTGNTQYF.

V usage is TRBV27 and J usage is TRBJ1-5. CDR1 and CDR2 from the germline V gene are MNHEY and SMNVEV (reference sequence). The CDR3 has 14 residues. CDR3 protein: CASSLSSRYQPQHF.

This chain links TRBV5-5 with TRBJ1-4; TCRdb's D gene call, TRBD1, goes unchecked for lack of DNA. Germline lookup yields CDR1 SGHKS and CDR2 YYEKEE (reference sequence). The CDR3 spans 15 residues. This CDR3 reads CASSFGVGGKEKLFF.

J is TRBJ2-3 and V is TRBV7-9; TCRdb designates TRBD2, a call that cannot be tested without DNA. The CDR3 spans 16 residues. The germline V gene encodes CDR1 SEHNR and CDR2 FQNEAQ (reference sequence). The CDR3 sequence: CASSLAGTSGTDTQYF. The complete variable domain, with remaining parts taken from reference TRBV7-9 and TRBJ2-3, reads DTGVSQNPRHKITKRGQNVTFRCDPISEHNRLYWYRQTLGQGPEFLTYFQNEAQLEKSRLLSDRFSAERPKGSFSTLEIQRTEQGDSAMYLCASSLAGTSGTDTQYFGPGTRLTVL.

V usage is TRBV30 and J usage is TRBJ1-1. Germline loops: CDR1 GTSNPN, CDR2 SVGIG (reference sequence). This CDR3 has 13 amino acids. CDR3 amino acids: CAWGRSMNTEAFF.